This T cell receptor (beta chain) derives from a study of OX40 agonist ivuxolimab in advanced cancers. Only in-frame clones appear in the TCRdb table, and some are missing; sequencing was by immunoSEQ multiplex PCR. The sample records roughly 64,000 clones, around 80% being singletons. Germline V gene data show CDR1 as MNHEY and CDR2 as SMNVEV (reference sequence). V lost 5 bases and J lost 7, with 23 bases in between. The CDR3 consists of 17 residues. This chain connects TRBV27 to TRBJ1-4; D may be TRBD1 (6 bases). This receptor was identified in an adult with an advanced solid tumor such as melanoma, head and neck, liver or kidney cancer. The input for sequencing was CD4+ or CD8+ T cells sorted from blood, taken in a trial of the OX40 agonist ivuxolimab. The CDR3 DNA reads TGTGCCAGCAGTCCTACCCCTCGTACAGGGAACGGTGAAAAACTGTTTTTT. It codes for CASSPTPRTGNGEKLFF.